These 17 T cell receptor beta chains originate from one sample sequenced in a study of CD8+ T cells in alopecia areata. RNA extraction and reverse transcription yielded cDNA as sequencing template. Sequencing used immunoSEQ multiplex PCR; TCRdb keeps in-frame clones, though not all of them. The sample lists 200,000 to 250,000 clones, around 65% occurring once. Treatment reported: oral pan-JAK inhibitor, 5-10 mg twice daily. Specimen: CD4+ T cells sorted from blood, collected at week 4, from a patient treated with tofacitinib. The receptors come from a human donor with alopecia areata.

This clone showed up just a few times. The chain couples TRBV19 to TRBJ2-1; D perhaps matches TRBD1 (5 bases). V was trimmed by 3 bases and J by 5 bases, leaving 14 bases between them. This CDR3 has 15 amino acids. Per the germline V gene, CDR1 is LNHDA and CDR2 is SQIVND (reference sequence). CDR3 sequence (DNA): TGTGCCAGTAGTATGAATCTTGGGGCCCACAATGAGCAGTTCTTC. Amino acid sequence: CASSMNLGAHNEQFF.

V usage is TRBV5-1 and J usage is TRBJ2-1; 7 bases map to TRBD1. CDR3 length: 15 amino acids. Germline assignment: CDR1 SGHRS and CDR2 YFSETQ. The trim removed 0 bases at V and 7 bases at J, leaving 7 bases unmatched. Here the CDR3 reads CASSLGQGSHNEQFF. CDR3 in DNA: TGCGCCAGCAGCTTGGGACAGGGATCTCATAATGAGCAGTTCTTC.

The chain has TRBV5-6 and TRBJ2-7; D is unclear. Germline CDR1 reads SGHDT; CDR2 reads YYEEEE. The ends were cut back, 0 bases at V and 0 bases at J, with 10 bases in the middle. This CDR3 is 15 amino acids long. CDR3 coding DNA: TGTGCCAGCAGCTTGGTACACACACGCTCCTACGAGCAGTACTTC. It specifies CASSLVHTRSYEQYF.

This chain uses TRBV6-1 with TRBJ2-2; 8 bases fit TRBD1. The CDR3 length is 15 residues. Per the germline V gene, CDR1 is MNHNS and CDR2 is SASEGT. The V segment lost 6 bases and the J segment 0 bases; nucleotides outside the gene matches: 3. This CDR3 reads CASRGQAANTGELFF. CDR3 in DNA: TGTGCCAGCAGGGGACAGGCGGCGAACACCGGGGAGCTGTTTTTT.

The chain recombines TRBV5-6 with TRBJ2-7; D is undetermined. The germline V gene has CDR1 SGHDT and CDR2 YYEEEE. Trimming took off 2 bases at V and 8 bases at J, with 17 bases between the two ends. CDR3 size: 14 residues. The CDR3 nucleotides read TGTGCCAGCAGCTTAGCAGGTCCAAAAGAGCAGCAGTACTTC. This sequence encodes CASSLAGPKEQQYF.

The chain employs TRBV14 and TRBJ1-1; D remains unclear. Germline assignment: CDR1 SGHDN and CDR2 FVKESK. The CDR3 runs 17 residues. The V gene lost 1 base and the J gene lost 0 bases, with 15 bases spanning the gap. The CDR3 loop reads CASSQVGTVLMNTEAFF. The CDR3 nucleotides are TGTGCCAGCAGCCAAGTAGGCACAGTTCTCATGAACACTGAAGCTTTCTTT.

This sequence joins TRBV4-3 and TRBJ2-1; D might be TRBD2 (7 bases). Between the trimmed V and J ends, which lost 3 bases and 0 bases, there was a span of 15 bases. The germline CDR1 and CDR2 sequences are LGHNA and YSLEER. The length of the CDR3 is 17 residues. CDR3 amino acids: CASSQEEGGASYNEQFF. The CDR3 DNA reads as TGCGCCAGCAGCCAGGAGGAAGGGGGGGCCTCCTACAATGAGCAGTTCTTC.

The chain employs TRBV29-1 and TRBJ1-4; D ambiguous. V was cut by 3 bases and J by 8 bases, with 13 bases left in between. The germline CDR1 and CDR2 sequences are SQVTM and ANQGSEA. The CDR3 is made up of 13 amino acids. The CDR3 is CSVEEGFREKLFF. Here the CDR3 DNA reads TGCAGCGTTGAGGAGGGATTCCGGGAAAAACTGTTTTTT.

The CDR3 nucleotides read TGTGCCAGCAGTGCCCTTGGACAGCCCTCGGAGACCCAGTACTTC. Translation gives CASSALGQPSETQYF. The chain has TRBV28 and TRBJ2-5, with D possibly being TRBD1 (6 bases). Germline values: CDR1 MDHEN, CDR2 SYDVKM. The CDR3 has 15 residues. Between the trimmed V and J ends, which lost 5 bases and 5 bases, there was a span of 18 bases.

V usage is TRBV6-6 and J usage is TRBJ2-7; D is undetermined. The V gene's germline CDR1 is MNHNY and CDR2 SVGAGI (reference sequence). The germline V and J ends were trimmed by 8 bases and 6 bases, with 11 bases remaining between them. The CDR3 loop spans 11 amino acids. CDR3 residues: CASSSRFEQYF. The CDR3 DNA reads as TGTGCCAGCTCGTCCAGGTTCGAGCAGTACTTC.

The V gene is TRBV29-1, the J gene TRBJ2-7; 7 nucleotides align to TRBD2. The CDR3 is 16 residues long. Germline V gene lookup returns CDR1 SQVTM and CDR2 ANQGSEA. The junction had 13 bases not matched to a gene; V was cut back by 5 bases and J by 0 bases. CDR3 sequence reads: CSVTGLGREGSYEQYF. The CDR3 region has the DNA TGCAGCGTTACCGGCTTGGGCAGGGAGGGCTCCTACGAGCAGTACTTC.

For the CDR3, the DNA is TGCAGCGTTGCATCCGGGACAGGGGTCGCAGATACGCAGTATTTT. Its protein product is CSVASGTGVADTQYF. The J gene is TRBJ2-3, the V gene TRBV29-1; 10 bases agree with TRBD1. The V segment lost 4 bases and the J segment 4 bases; nucleotides outside the gene matches: 8. Germline CDR1 SQVTM, CDR2 ANQGSEA. CDR3 length: 15 residues.

This chain links TRBV13 with TRBJ2-1, with a possible D match to TRBD2 (6 bases). CDR1 PRHDT and CDR2 FYEKMQ come from the germline V gene (reference sequence). V was cut by 3 bases and J by 1 base, with 10 bases left in between. The CDR3 has 15 residues. CDR3 in amino acids: CASSFWGLSYNEQFF. CDR3 in DNA: TGTGCCAGCAGCTTTTGGGGACTGTCCTACAATGAGCAGTTCTTC.

The chain recombines TRBV2 with TRBJ2-5; maybe TRBD1 (5 bases). The length of the CDR3 is 12 residues. Deletions cut 4 bases from V and 2 bases from J, with 5 bases between. Germline-derived CDR1 and CDR2 are SNHLY and FYNNEI. The CDR3 loop is CASSGQQETQYF. CDR3 sequence (DNA): TGTGCCAGCAGTGGACAGCAAGAGACCCAGTACTTC. Variable domain in full (rest from reference TRBV2 and TRBJ2-5): EPEVTQTPSHQVTQMGQEVILRCVPISNHLYFYWYRQILGQKVEFLVSFYNNEISEKSEIFDDQFSVERPDGSNFTLKIRSTKLEDSAMYFCASSGQQETQYFGPGTRLLVL.

The chain uses TRBV29-1 and TRBJ1-2; the match to TRBD1 covers 12 bases. J lost 6 bases, V lost 7 bases, and 9 bases had no gene match. CDR3 length: 14 amino acids. Per germline, CDR1 SQVTM and CDR2 ANQGSEA. The CDR3 bases are TGCAGCGCCGGGACAGGGGGCGAGGGGGATGGCTACACCTTC. Amino acids: CSAGTGGEGDGYTF.

The chain uses TRBV5-6 and TRBJ2-5, with D hard to call. Germline V lookup: CDR1 SGHDT, CDR2 YYEEEE. V lost 4 bases and J 7 bases, leaving 8 bases between the germline ends. The CDR3 runs to 11 residues. This CDR3 reads CASSLLGTQYF. The CDR3 region has the DNA TGTGCCAGCAGCCTTCTGGGGACCCAGTACTTC.

This rearrangement joins TRBV29-1 to TRBJ2-6; tentatively, D is TRBD1 (5 bases). V lost 5 bases and J lost 1, with 12 bases in between. Germline CDR1 reads SQVTM; CDR2 reads ANQGSEA. This CDR3 spans 15 amino acids. The CDR3 reads CSVMKAGSGANVLTF. CDR3 bases: TGCAGCGTTATGAAAGCAGGGTCTGGGGCCAACGTCCTGACTTTC.